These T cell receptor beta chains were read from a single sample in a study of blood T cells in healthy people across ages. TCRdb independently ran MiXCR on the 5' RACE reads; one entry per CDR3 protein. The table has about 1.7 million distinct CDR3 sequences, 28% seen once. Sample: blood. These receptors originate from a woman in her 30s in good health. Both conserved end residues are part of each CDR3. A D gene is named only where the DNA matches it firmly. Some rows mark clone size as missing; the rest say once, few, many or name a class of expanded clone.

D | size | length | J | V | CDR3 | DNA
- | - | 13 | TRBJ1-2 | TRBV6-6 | CASAADPNYGYTF | TGTGCTAGTGCGGCAGACCCTAACTATGGCTACACCTTC
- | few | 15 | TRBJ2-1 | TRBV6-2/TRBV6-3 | CASSRVRASLNEQFF | TGTGCCAGCAGTCGGGTCAGGGCTAGCTTAAATGAGCAGTTCTTC
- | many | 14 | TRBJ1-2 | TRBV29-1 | CSVEDGGGRLGYTF | TGCAGCGTTGAAGACGGCGGGGGGAGACTTGGCTACACCTTC
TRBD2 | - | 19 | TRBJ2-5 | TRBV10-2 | CASSGEMTSGPASRETQYF | TGCGCCAGCAGTGGTGAGATGACTAGCGGACCCGCCTCCCGGGAGACCCAGTACTTC
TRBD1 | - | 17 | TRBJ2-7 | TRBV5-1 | CANSLADPGTGLYEQYF | TGCGCCAACAGCTTGGCTGATCCAGGGACAGGGTTGTACGAGCAGTACTTC
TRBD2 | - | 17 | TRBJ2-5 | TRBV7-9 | CASSLDRGGGPAETQYF | TGTGCCAGCAGCTTAGATCGCGGCGGGGGGCCTGCGGAGACCCAGTACTTC
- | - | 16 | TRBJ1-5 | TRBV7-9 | CASSLDGKGEYRPQHF | TGTGCCAGCAGCTTGGACGGGAAGGGGGAATATCGGCCCCAGCATTTT
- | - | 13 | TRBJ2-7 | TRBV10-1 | CASSESNRYEQYF | TGCGCCAGCAGTGAGTCGAACCGGTACGAGCAGTACTTC
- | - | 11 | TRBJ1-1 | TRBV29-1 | CSASSAAEAFF | TGCAGCGCCTCCTCGGCCGCTGAAGCTTTCTTT
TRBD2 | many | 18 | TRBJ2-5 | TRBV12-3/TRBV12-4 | CASSPGLAGGSYQETQYF | TGTGCCAGCAGTCCGGGACTAGCGGGGGGCTCGTACCAAGAGACCCAGTACTTC
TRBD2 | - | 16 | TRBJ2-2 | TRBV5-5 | CASSFGLAGGTGELFF | TGTGCCAGCAGCTTCGGGCTAGCGGGAGGTACCGGGGAGCTGTTTTTT
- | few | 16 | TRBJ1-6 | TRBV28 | CASSLTRDGHNSPLHF | TGTGCCAGCAGTTTAACCAGGGATGGACATAATTCACCCCTCCACTTT
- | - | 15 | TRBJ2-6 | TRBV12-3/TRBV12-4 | CASSFRGTGANVLTF | TGTGCCAGCAGTTTTAGAGGGACTGGGGCCAACGTCCTGACTTTC
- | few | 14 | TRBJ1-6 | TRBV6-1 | CASSVGPGGSPLHF | TGTGCCAGCAGTGTGGGCCCCGGCGGTTCACCCCTCCACTTT
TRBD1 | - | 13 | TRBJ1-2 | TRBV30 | CAWSVRMGQGYTF | TGTGCCTGGAGTGTAAGGATGGGACAGGGCTACACCTTC
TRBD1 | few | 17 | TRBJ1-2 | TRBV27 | CASSLSFGQGFNYGYTF | TGTGCCAGCAGTTTATCGTTCGGACAGGGTTTTAACTATGGCTACACCTTC
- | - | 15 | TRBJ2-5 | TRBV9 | CASSVDVGRKETQYF | TGTGCCAGCAGCGTAGACGTGGGACGTAAAGAGACCCAGTACTTC
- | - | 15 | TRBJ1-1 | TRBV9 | CASSVAAVSDAEAFF | TGTGCCAGCAGCGTAGCGGCCGTGTCAGACGCTGAAGCTTTCTTT
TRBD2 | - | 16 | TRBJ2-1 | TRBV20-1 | CSALGRRGGSYNEQFF | TGCAGTGCCCTTGGGAGGCGGGGAGGGTCCTACAATGAGCAGTTCTTC
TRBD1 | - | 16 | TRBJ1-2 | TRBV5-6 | CASSSTGTGSDYGYTF | TGTGCCAGCAGCTCAACCGGGACAGGGAGTGACTATGGCTACACCTTC
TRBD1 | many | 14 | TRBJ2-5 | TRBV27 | CASRIQGVRGTQYF | TGTGCCAGCAGAATACAGGGGGTCAGGGGGACCCAGTACTTC
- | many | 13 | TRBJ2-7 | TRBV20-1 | CSASKGNSYEQYF | TGCAGTGCTAGTAAGGGGAACTCCTACGAGCAGTACTTC
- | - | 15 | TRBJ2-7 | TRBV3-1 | CASSQGAQRYNEQYF | TGTGCCAGCAGCCAAGGCGCCCAGAGGTACAACGAGCAGTACTTC
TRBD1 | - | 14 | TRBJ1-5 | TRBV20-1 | CSAVSGTGNQPQHF | TGCAGTGCAGTTTCCGGGACAGGGAATCAGCCCCAGCATTTT
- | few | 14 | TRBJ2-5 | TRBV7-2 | CASSLEFGEETQYF | TGTGCCAGCAGCTTAGAGTTTGGGGAAGAGACCCAGTACTTC
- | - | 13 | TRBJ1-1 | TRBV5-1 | CASSMDANTEAFF | TGCGCCAGCAGCATGGACGCAAACACTGAAGCTTTCTTT
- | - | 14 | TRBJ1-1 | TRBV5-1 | CASSPSVVNTEAFF | TGCGCCAGCAGCCCGTCGGTGGTTAACACTGAAGCTTTCTTT
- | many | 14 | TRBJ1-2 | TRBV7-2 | CASSAPASYYGYTF | TGTGCCAGCAGCGCCCCAGCTTCGTACTATGGCTACACCTTC